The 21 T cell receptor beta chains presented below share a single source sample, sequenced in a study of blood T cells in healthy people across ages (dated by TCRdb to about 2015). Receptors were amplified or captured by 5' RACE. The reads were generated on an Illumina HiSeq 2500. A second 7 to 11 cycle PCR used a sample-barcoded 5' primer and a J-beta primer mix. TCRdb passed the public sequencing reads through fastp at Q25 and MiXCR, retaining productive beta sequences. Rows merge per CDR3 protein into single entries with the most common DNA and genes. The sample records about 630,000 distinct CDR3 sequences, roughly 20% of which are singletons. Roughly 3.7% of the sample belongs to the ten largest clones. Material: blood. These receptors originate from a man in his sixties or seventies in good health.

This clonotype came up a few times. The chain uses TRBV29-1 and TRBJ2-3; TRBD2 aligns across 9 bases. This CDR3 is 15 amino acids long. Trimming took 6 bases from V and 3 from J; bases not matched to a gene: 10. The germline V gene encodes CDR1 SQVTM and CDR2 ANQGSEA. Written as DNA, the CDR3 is TGCAGCGTAGTCGTTAGCGGGAGAGGTACAGATACGCAGTATTTT. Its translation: CSVVVSGRGTDTQYF.

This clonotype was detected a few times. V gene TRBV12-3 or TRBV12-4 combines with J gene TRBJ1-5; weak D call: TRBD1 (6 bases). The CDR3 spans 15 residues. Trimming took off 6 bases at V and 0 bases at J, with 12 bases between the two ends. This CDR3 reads CASSSQGLSNQPQHF. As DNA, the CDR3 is TGTGCCAGCAGCTCACAGGGACTTAGCAATCAGCCCCAGCATTTT.

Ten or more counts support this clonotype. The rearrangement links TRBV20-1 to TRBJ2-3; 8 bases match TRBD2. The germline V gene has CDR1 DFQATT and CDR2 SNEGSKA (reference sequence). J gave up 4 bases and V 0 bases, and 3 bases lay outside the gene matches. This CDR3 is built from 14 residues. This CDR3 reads CSARDWTSPDTQYF. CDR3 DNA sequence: TGCAGTGCTAGAGACTGGACTAGCCCAGATACGCAGTATTTT.

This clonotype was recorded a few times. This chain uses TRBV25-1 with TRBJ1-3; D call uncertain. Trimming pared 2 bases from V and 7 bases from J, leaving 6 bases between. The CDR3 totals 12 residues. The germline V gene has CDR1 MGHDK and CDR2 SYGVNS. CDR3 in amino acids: CASSERNNTIYF. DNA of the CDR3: TGTGCCAGCAGTGAACGAAATAACACCATATATTTT.

The CDR3 spells CASSFVAGDSDTQYF. Written as DNA, the CDR3 is TGTGCCAGCAGTTTTGTAGCGGGAGATTCAGATACGCAGTATTTT. This chain connects TRBV6-2 or TRBV6-3 to TRBJ2-3; 9 nucleotides line up with TRBD2. J gave up 4 bases and V 4 bases, and 6 bases lay outside the gene matches. Germline CDR1 reads MNHEY; CDR2 reads SVGEGT. This CDR3 is built from 15 residues.

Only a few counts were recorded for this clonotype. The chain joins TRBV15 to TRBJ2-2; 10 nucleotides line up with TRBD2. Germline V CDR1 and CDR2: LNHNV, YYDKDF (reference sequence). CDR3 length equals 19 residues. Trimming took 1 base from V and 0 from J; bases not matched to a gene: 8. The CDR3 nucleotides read TGTGCCACCAGCAGAGGAAGAAGACTAGCGGGCGCGAACACCGGGGAGCTGTTTTTT. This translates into CATSRGRRLAGANTGELFF.

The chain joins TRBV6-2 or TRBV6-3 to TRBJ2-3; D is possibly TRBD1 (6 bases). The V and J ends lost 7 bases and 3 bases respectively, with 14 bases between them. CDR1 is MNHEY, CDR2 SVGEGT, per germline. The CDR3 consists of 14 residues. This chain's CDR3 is CASTRTEITDTQYF. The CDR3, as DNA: TGTGCCAGCACCCGGACAGAGATTACAGATACGCAGTATTTT.

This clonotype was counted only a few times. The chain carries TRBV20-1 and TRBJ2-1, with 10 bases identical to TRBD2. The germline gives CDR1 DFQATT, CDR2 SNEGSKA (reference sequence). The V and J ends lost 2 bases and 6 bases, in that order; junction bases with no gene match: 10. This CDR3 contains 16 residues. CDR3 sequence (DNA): TGCAGTGCTAGACTAGCGGGAGTGGTCTTGAGCAATGAGCAGTTCTTC. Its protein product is CSARLAGVVLSNEQFF.

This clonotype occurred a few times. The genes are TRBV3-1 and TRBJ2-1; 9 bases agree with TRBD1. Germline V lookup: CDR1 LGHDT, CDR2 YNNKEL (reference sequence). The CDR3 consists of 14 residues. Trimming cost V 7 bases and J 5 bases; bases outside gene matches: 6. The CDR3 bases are TGTGCCAGCAACCTGACAGGGGGGGACAATGAGCAGTTCTTC. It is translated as CASNLTGGDNEQFF.

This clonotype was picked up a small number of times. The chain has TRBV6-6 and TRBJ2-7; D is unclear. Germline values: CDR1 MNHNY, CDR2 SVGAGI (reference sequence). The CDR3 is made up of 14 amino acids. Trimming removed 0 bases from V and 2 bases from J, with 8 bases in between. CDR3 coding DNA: TGTGCCAGCAGTTACTCAGGAGAAGCCTACGAGCAGTACTTC. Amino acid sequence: CASSYSGEAYEQYF.

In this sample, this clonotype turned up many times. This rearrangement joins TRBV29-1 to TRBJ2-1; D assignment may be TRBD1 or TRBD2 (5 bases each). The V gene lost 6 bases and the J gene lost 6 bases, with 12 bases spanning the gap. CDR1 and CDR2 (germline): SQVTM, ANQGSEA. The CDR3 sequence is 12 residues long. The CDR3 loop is CSVDGTLNEQFF. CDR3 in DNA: TGCAGCGTAGATGGGACCCTCAATGAGCAGTTCTTC.

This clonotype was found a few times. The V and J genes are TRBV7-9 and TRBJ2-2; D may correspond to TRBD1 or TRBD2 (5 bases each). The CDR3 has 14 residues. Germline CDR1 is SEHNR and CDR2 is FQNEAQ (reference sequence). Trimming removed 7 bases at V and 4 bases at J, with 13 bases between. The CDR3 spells CASTTGDATGELFF. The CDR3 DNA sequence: TGTGCCAGCACCACTGGGGACGCCACCGGGGAGCTGTTTTTT. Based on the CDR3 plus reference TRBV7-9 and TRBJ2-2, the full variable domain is DTGVSQNPRHKITKRGQNVTFRCDPISEHNRLYWYRQTLGQGPEFLTYFQNEAQLEKSRLLSDRFSAERPKGSFSTLEIQRTEQGDSAMYLCASTTGDATGELFFGEGSRLTVL.

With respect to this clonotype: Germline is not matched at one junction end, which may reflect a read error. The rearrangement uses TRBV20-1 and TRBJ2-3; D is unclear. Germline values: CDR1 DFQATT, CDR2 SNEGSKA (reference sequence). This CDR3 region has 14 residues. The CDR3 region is CSASPFTRTHTQYF. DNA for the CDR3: TGCAGTGCTAGTCCTTTTACCCGCACACATACGCAGTATTTT.

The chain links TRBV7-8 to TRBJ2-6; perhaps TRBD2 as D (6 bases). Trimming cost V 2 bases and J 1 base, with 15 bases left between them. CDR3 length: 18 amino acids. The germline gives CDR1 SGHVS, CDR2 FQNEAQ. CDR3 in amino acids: CASSLPGLDFSGANVLTF. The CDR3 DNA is TGTGCCAGCAGCTTACCGGGACTGGATTTTTCTGGGGCCAACGTCCTGACTTTC.

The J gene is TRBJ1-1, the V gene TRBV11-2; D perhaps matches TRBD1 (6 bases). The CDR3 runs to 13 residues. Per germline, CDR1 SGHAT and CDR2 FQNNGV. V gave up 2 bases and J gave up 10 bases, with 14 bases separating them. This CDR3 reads CASSLTQGIVAFF. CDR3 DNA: TGTGCCAGCAGCTTAACACAGGGAATAGTAGCTTTCTTT.

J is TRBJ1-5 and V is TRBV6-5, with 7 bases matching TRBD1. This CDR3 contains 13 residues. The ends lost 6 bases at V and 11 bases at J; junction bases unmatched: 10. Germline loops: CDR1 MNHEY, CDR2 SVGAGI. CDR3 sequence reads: CASSDRVGDAQHF. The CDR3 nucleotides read TGTGCCAGCAGCGACAGGGTAGGGGATGCCCAGCATTTT.

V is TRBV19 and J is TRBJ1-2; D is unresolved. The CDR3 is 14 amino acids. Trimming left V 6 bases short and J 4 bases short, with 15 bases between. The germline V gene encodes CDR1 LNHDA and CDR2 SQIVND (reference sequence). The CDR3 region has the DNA TGTGCCAGTAGCCCGAAACCCACCTTCTATGGCTACACCTTC. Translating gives CASSPKPTFYGYTF.

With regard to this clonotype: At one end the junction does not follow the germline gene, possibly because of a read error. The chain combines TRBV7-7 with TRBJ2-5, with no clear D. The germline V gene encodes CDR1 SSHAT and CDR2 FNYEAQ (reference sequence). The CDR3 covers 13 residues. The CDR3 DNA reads TGTGCTAGCAGCTTAAGTTATACGGAGACCCAGTACTTC. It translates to CASSLSYTETQYF.

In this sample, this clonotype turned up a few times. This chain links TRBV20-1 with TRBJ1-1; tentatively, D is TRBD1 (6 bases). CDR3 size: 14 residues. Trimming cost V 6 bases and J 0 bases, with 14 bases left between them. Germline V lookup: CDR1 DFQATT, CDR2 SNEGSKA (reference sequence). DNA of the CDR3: TGCAGTGCGAGACAGGATCTCATGAACACTGAAGCTTTCTTT. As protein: CSARQDLMNTEAFF.

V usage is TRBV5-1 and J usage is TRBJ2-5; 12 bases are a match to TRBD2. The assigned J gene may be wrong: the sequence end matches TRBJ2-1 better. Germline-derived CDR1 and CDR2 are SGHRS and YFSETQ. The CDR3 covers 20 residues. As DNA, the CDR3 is TGCGCCAGCAGCCTAACAGGGGGACTAGCGGGTGTAACCTACTACAATGAGCAGTTCTTC. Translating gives CASSLTGGLAGVTYYNEQFF.

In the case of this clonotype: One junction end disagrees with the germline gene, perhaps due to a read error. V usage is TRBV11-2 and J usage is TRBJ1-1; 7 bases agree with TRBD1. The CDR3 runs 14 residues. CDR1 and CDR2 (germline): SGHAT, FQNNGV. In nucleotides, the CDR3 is TGTGCCACCAGCTGGGGACAGCTGAACACTGAAGCTTTCTTT. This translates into CATSWGQLNTEAFF.